A selection of T cell receptor beta chains follows, all from one sample in a study of regulatory T cells in long-lasting Graves disease. MiXCR, run by TCRdb on the multiplex PCR reads, gives a single entry per CDR3 protein. Among roughly 500,000 distinct CDR3 sequences listed, roughly 12% were seen once. The sample was also reused in another study, on T cells in Graves' hyperthyroidism and ophthalmopathy.

This material consisted of peripheral blood mononuclear cells (PBMCs), taken at new diagnosis, from a patient treated with antithyroid drugs. The receptor source for this set is a young man with Graves disease. Both conserved end residues are part of each CDR3. Fields, in order: D gene, clone size, V gene, J gene, CDR3 protein, CDR3 DNA. The D gene is left open where the match is weak. Size is stated for part of the rows, as once, few or many counts, or as a class when the clone is expanded.

>TRBD2|few|TRBV30|TRBJ2-3
CAWSRTSGTDAQYF
TGTGCCTGGTCACGGACTAGCGGCACAGATGCGCAGTATTTT
>TRBD2|many|TRBV12-3/TRBV12-4|TRBJ2-3
CASVLFSGTDTQYF
TGTGCCAGCGTACTATTTAGCGGGACAGATACGCAGTATTTT
>TRBD1|many|TRBV24-1|TRBJ2-2
CATRETGGTGELFF
TGTGCCACCAGGGAGACAGGGGGAACCGGGGAGCTGTTTTTT
>TRBD1|many|TRBV7-9|TRBJ2-5
CASSLDSRDRGLEETQYF
TGTGCCAGCAGCTTAGATTCCCGGGACAGGGGGCTCGAGGAGACCCAGTACTTC
>NA|NA|TRBV6-1|TRBJ2-3
CASSAGRGADTQYF
TGTGCCAGCAGCGCCGGCCGCGGCGCAGATACGCAGTATTTT
>TRBD2|NA|TRBV6-1|TRBJ2-5
CASTQVGGGETQYF
TGTGCCAGCACCCAAGTGGGGGGGGGAGAGACCCAGTACTTC
>NA|many|TRBV6-5|TRBJ2-7
CASSYVQAQDEQYF
TGTGCCAGCAGTTATGTACAGGCTCAGGACGAGCAGTACTTC
>NA|NA|TRBV7-9|TRBJ2-2
CASSPIRQELFF
TGTGCCAGCAGCCCTATCCGTCAGGAGCTGTTTTTT
>NA|many|TRBV19|TRBJ2-1
CASSNLAGGNEQFF
TGTGCCAGTAGTAATCTGGCTGGGGGGAATGAGCAGTTCTTC
>NA|NA|TRBV25-1|TRBJ1-2
CASSVVANYGYTF
TGTGCCAGCAGTGTAGTAGCTAACTATGGCTACACCTTC
>TRBD2|few|TRBV5-1|TRBJ2-1
CASSPPLAGGLGNEQFF
TGCGCCAGCAGCCCCCCCCTAGCGGGAGGGCTAGGAAATGAGCAGTTCTTC
>NA|many|TRBV20-1|TRBJ2-3
CSARDWGFSTDTQYF
TGCAGTGCTAGAGATTGGGGCTTCTCCACAGATACGCAGTATTTT
>NA|NA|TRBV27|TRBJ2-2
CASSLGNSGTGELFF
TGTGCCAGCAGTTTAGGGAATTCGGGAACCGGGGAGCTGTTTTTT
>NA|few|TRBV24-1|TRBJ2-2
CATSDWGTIGTGELFF
TGTGCCACCAGTGATTGGGGGACAATAGGGACCGGGGAGCTGTTTTTT
>TRBD2|NA|TRBV5-6|TRBJ2-5
CASSPGTSGMGRETQYF
TGTGCCAGCAGCCCTGGGACTAGCGGGATGGGACGAGAGACCCAGTACTTC
>TRBD2|few|TRBV7-9|TRBJ2-7
CASSLVFPAGGLYEQYF
TGTGCCAGCAGCTTAGTGTTTCCAGCGGGAGGTCTTTACGAGCAGTACTTC
>TRBD1|NA|TRBV20-1|TRBJ1-2
CSAATGGDYGYTF
TGCAGTGCGGCGACAGGGGGCGACTATGGCTACACCTTC
>NA|NA|TRBV18|TRBJ1-1
CASSGLKGVNTEAFF
TGTGCCAGCTCGGGGTTAAAGGGTGTGAACACTGAAGCTTTCTTT
>NA|many|TRBV12-3/TRBV12-4|TRBJ1-5
CASSLGRSNQPQHF
TGTGCCAGCAGCTTAGGCCGTAGCAATCAGCCCCAGCATTTT
>NA|NA|TRBV28|TRBJ2-7
CATIQGRTLEQYF
TGTGCGACCATTCAAGGCAGGACCCTCGAGCAGTACTTC
>NA|many|TRBV20-1|TRBJ1-1
CSAREQVVEAFF
TGCAGTGCTAGGGAACAGGTGGTTGAAGCTTTCTTT
>NA|many|TRBV2|TRBJ1-1
CASKQDLNTEAFF
TGTGCCAGTAAACAGGACCTAAACACTGAAGCTTTCTTT
>TRBD1|many|TRBV12-3/TRBV12-4|TRBJ1-5
CASSSGQGEQPQHF
TGTGCCAGCAGTTCGGGACAGGGGGAGCAGCCCCAGCATTTT
>TRBD1|few|TRBV15|TRBJ1-5
CATSPGQTSNQPQHF
TGTGCCACCAGCCCGGGACAGACCAGCAATCAGCCCCAGCATTTT
>NA|NA|TRBV28|TRBJ1-5
CASSTYRVQEPQHF
TGTGCCAGCAGCACCTACAGGGTCCAGGAGCCCCAGCATTTT
>NA|few|TRBV7-9|TRBJ2-1
CASSSRALTGRTYNEQFF
TGTGCCAGCAGCTCTAGAGCTCTGACAGGGAGGACCTACAATGAGCAGTTCTTC
>NA|many|TRBV12-3/TRBV12-4|TRBJ2-5
CASRVARETQYF
TGTGCCAGCAGGGTCGCCCGGGAGACCCAGTACTTC
>TRBD2|many|TRBV2|TRBJ2-1
CASRGENNEQFF
TGTGCCAGCCGGGGGGAAAACAATGAGCAGTTCTTC
>NA|few|TRBV27|TRBJ2-1
CASNVQGSSYNEQFF
TGTGCCAGCAACGTACAGGGCAGCTCCTACAATGAGCAGTTCTTC